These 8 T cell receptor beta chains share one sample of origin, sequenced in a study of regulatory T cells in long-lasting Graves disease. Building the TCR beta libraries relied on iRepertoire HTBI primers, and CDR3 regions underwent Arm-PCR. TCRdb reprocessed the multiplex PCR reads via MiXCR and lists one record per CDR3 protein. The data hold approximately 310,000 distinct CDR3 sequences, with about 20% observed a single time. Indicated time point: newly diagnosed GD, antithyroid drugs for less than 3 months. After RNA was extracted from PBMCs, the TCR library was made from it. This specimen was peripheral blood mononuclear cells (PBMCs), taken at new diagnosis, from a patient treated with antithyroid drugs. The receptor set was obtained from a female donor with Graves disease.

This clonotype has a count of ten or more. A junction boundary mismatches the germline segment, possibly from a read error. CDR3 loop: CASSFPPDSTMLAF. The DNA of the CDR3 is TGTGCCAGCAGTTTCCCGCCGGACAGCACTATGCTCGCCTTC. The chain has TRBV28 and TRBJ1-2; D perhaps matches TRBD1 (6 bases). Germline CDR1 and CDR2: MDHEN and SYDVKM. The CDR3 contains 14 residues.

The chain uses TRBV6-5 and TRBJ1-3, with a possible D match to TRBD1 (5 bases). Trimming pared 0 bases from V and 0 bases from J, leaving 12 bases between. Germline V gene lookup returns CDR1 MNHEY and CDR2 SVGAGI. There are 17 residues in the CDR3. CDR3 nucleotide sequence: TGTGCCAGCAGTTACTCGATTCTTGGACACTCTGGAAACACCATATATTTT. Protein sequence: CASSYSILGHSGNTIYF.

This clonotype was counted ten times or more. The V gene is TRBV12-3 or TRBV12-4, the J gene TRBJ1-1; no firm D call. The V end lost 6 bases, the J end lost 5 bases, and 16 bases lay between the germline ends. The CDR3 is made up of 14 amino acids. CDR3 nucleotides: TGTGCCAGCAGGCCTGATAAGGATCGGACTGAAGCTTTCTTT. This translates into CASRPDKDRTEAFF.

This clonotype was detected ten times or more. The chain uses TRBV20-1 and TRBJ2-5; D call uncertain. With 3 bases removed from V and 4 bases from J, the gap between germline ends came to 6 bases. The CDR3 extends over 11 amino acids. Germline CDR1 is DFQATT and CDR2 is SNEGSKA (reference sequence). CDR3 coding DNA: TGCAGTGCTAGTAAGGGAGAGACCCAGTACTTC. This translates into CSASKGETQYF.

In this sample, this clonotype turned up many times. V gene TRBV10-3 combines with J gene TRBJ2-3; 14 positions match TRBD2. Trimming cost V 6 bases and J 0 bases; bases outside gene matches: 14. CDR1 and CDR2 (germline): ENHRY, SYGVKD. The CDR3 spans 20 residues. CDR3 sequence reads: CAIRAPGLAGVGVSTDTQYF. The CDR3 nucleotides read TGTGCCATCAGAGCCCCGGGACTAGCGGGAGTCGGGGTGAGCACAGATACGCAGTATTTT.

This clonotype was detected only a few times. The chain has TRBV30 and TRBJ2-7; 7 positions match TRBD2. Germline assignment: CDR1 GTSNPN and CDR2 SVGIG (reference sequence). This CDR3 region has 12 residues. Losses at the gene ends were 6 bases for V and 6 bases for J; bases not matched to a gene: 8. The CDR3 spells CACGGGRGEQYF. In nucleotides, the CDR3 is TGTGCCTGTGGGGGGGGGAGGGGCGAGCAGTACTTC.

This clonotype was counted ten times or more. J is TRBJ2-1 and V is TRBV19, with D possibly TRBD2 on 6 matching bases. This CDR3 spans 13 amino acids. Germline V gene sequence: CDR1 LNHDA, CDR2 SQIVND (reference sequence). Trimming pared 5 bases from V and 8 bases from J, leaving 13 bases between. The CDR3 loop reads CASSGLNGDEQFF. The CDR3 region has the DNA TGTGCCAGTAGTGGACTAAACGGGGATGAGCAGTTCTTC.

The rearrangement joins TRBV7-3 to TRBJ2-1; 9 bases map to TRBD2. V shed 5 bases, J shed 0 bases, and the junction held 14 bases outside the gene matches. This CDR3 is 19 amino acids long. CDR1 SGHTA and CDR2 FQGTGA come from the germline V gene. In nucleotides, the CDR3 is TGTGCCAGCAGCCACCCTGGGCTGGCGGGAGGGAGCTCCTACAATGAGCAGTTCTTC. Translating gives CASSHPGLAGGSSYNEQFF.